The 2 T cell receptor beta chains below all came from one sample that was sequenced in a study of T cells in Graves' hyperthyroidism and ophthalmopathy. RNA transcripts provided the source from which TCR beta CDR3 regions were amplified. RT-PCR in the first round (using the HTBI primer set) targeted the TCR CDR3. MiXCR, applied by TCRdb to the multiplex PCR reads, yields one record per CDR3 protein. The sample consists of fewer than 650,000 distinct CDR3 sequences, less than 15% of them appearing once. Sequenced material: blood. The receptors here all came from a woman aged 40 to 50 with Graves' hyperthyroidism.

This clonotype was seen more than once but under ten times. The junction does not match germline at one end; this may be a read error. The rearrangement joins TRBV20-1 to TRBJ2-1, with 8 positions matching TRBD2. The CDR3 extends over 16 amino acids. Per the germline V gene, CDR1 is DFQATT and CDR2 is SNEGSKA (reference sequence). CDR3 sequence (DNA): TGCAGTGCTAGGCCAAGCGGGAGAGCAACCTACAATGAGCAGTCCTTC. As protein: CSARPSGRATYNEQSF.

This sequence joins TRBV5-8 and TRBJ2-1, with 7 nucleotides matching TRBD1. CDR1 is SGHTS and CDR2 is YDEGEE in the germline V gene. Trimming took 2 bases from V and 8 from J; bases not matched to a gene: 4. The length of the CDR3 is 13 residues. CDR3 sequence reads: CASSFDRVHEQFF. CDR3 in DNA: TGTGCCAGCAGCTTCGACAGGGTCCATGAGCAGTTCTTC.